The rows below give T cell receptor beta chains drawn from one sample of a study of post-analysis software for immune sequencing data. TCRdb recomputed calls from the PCR reads with MiXCR, one row per CDR3 protein. The table includes 750,000 to 950,000 distinct CDR3 sequences, 40% to 55% detected once. The sequencing input was blood. Source of these receptors: a girl aged 10 to 17 with multiple sclerosis. Each CDR3 is given with its conserved first and last residue. D genes are given only for firm matches. Size is omitted from some rows. Given values are once, few, many or a class for expanded clones.

.	TRBD1	TRBJ2-3	TRBV12-3/TRBV12-4	CASSHRDRGSTDTQYF	TGTGCCAGCAGCCATAGGGACAGGGGTAGCACAGATACGCAGTATTTT
.	.	TRBJ1-1	TRBV5-1	CASSLEGILNTEAFF	TGCGCCAGCAGCTTGGAGGGAATTCTGAACACTGAAGCTTTCTTT
.	.	TRBJ2-7	TRBV5-4	CAGSAGVYEQYF	TGTGCCGGCAGCGCCGGGGTTTACGAGCAGTACTTC
few	TRBD1	TRBJ1-4	TRBV30	CAWSKGARLFF	TGTGCCTGGAGCAAGGGGGCGCGGCTGTTTTTT
.	.	TRBJ2-1	TRBV15	CATSRGSTGAVIGEQFF	TGTGCCACCAGCAGAGGAAGCACAGGAGCTGTTATCGGTGAGCAGTTCTTC
few	TRBD2	TRBJ2-1	TRBV25-1	CASSELRGLAGGEQFF	TGTGCCAGCAGTGAACTACGGGGACTAGCGGGCGGTGAGCAGTTCTTC
.	.	TRBJ2-4	TRBV29-1	CSVSDGQVIQYF	TGCAGCGTTTCGGATGGGCAGGTCATTCAGTACTTC
.	TRBD2	TRBJ2-1	TRBV9	CASSGATSGPWNEQFF	TGTGCCAGCAGCGGGGCGACTAGCGGACCCTGGAATGAGCAGTTCTTC
.	TRBD2	TRBJ2-1	TRBV20-1	CSASLGSGRAVNEQFF	TGCAGTGCTAGTTTGGGTAGCGGGAGGGCCGTGAATGAGCAGTTCTTC
.	.	TRBJ2-3	TRBV2	CASSARTTTDTQYF	TGTGCCAGCAGTGCTCGGACAACCACAGATACGCAGTATTTT
few	.	TRBJ2-5	TRBV3-1	CASSQDPGPGETQYF	TGTGCCAGCAGCCAAGACCCGGGCCCCGGTGAGACCCAGTACTTC
.	.	TRBJ2-3	TRBV11-2	CASSLGQLDTQYF	TGTGCCAGCAGCTTGGGTCAACTAGATACGCAGTATTTT